The 13 T cell receptor beta chains given below trace back to one sample, sequenced in a study of blood T cell repertoires in COVID-19. Sequencing used immunoSEQ multiplex PCR; TCRdb keeps in-frame clones, though not all of them. The sample yields some 530,000 clones, over 75% seen once. Sequencing used peripheral blood. The receptor set was obtained from a human donor in a cohort sampled during active COVID-19.

This rearrangement joins TRBV19 to TRBJ2-1; tentative D call: TRBD2 (5 bases). V was clipped by 7 bases and J by 5 bases, with 18 bases between them. The germline V gene has CDR1 LNHDA and CDR2 SQIVND (reference sequence). The CDR3 is made up of 15 amino acids. The CDR3 loop is CASIGGPPLHNEQFF. The DNA for the CDR3 is TGTGCCAGTATAGGAGGACCGCCTTTACACAATGAGCAGTTCTTC.

The genes are TRBV6-5 and TRBJ1-2, with unresolved D. V lost 6 bases to trimming and J lost 1 base, with 12 bases between them. Germline lookup yields CDR1 MNHEY and CDR2 SVGAGI. This CDR3 has 14 amino acids. CDR3 amino acids: CASRGPGLNYGYTF. CDR3 sequence (DNA): TGTGCCAGCAGAGGTCCCGGACTTAACTATGGCTACACCTTC.

This chain uses TRBV4-3 with TRBJ2-2, with TRBD2 matching 7 bases. V lost 1 base, J lost 7 bases, and 9 bases stayed unmatched. The CDR3 covers 16 residues. Germline assignment: CDR1 LGHNA and CDR2 YSLEER. DNA for the CDR3: TGCGCCAGCAGCCAAGTGTGGGAGGGCCAAGTCGGGGAGCTGTTTTTT. This encodes CASSQVWEGQVGELFF.

This chain joins TRBV7-2 and TRBJ2-2; D gene ambiguous. The V end was cut by 4 bases, the J end by 7 bases, with 13 bases between. Germline assignment: CDR1 SGHTA and CDR2 FQGNSA. The CDR3 length is 14 residues. In DNA, the CDR3 is TGTGCCAGCAGCTGGTTTAGCCGTAACGGGGAGCTGTTTTTT. Protein sequence: CASSWFSRNGELFF.

The rearrangement links TRBV3-1 (or the pseudogene TRBV3-2) to TRBJ2-3, with 13 bases lining up with TRBD2. The ends lost 0 bases at V and 4 bases at J; junction bases unmatched: 10. The length of the CDR3 is 19 residues. Germline V lookup: CDR1 LGHDT, CDR2 YNNKEL (reference sequence). As DNA, the CDR3 is TGTGCCAGCAGCCAAGATCAAGACCCGGGACTAGCGGGATCAGATACGCAGTATTTT. Its protein is CASSQDQDPGLAGSDTQYF.

The V call is TRBV5-1, the J call TRBJ2-1; D possibly corresponds to TRBD2 (5 bases). Germline CDR1 and CDR2: SGHRS and YFSETQ. The V end lost 0 bases, the J end lost 0 bases, and 16 bases lay between the germline ends. CDR3 length: 18 amino acids. In nucleotides, the CDR3 is TGCGCCAGCAGCTTGGCCATCCTAGCCGGGGTCTCCTACAATGAGCAGTTCTTC. Amino acids: CASSLAILAGVSYNEQFF. The complete variable domain, with remaining parts taken from reference TRBV5-1 and TRBJ2-1, reads KAGVTQTPRYLIKTRGQQVTLSCSPISGHRSVSWYQQTPGQGLQFLFEYFSETQRNKGNFPGRFSGRQFSNSRSEMNVSTLELGDSALYLCASSLAILAGVSYNEQFFGPGTRLTVL.

The CDR3 protein is CASSLDPGTSLGELFF. DNA for the CDR3: TGCGCCAGCAGCTTGGACCCTGGGACTAGTCTCGGGGAGCTGTTTTTT. The chain links TRBV5-1 to TRBJ2-2; 8 bases are shared with TRBD2. V lost 0 bases and J lost 7; bases outside the gene matches: 8. There are 16 residues in the CDR3. The germline V gene encodes CDR1 SGHRS and CDR2 YFSETQ.

The chain links TRBV7-2 to TRBJ1-2; no firm D call. V was trimmed by 5 bases and J by 2 bases, leaving 9 bases between them. Germline lookup yields CDR1 SGHTA and CDR2 FQGNSA. The CDR3 is 13 residues long. The CDR3 coding sequence is TGTGCCAGCAGCACAGAGCAGAACTATGGCTACACCTTC. This translates into CASSTEQNYGYTF.

The V and J genes are TRBV5-4 and TRBJ1-1; the match to TRBD1 covers 7 bases. This CDR3 has 15 amino acids. The V and J ends lost 2 bases and 1 base, in that order; junction bases with no gene match: 5. Germline-derived CDR1 and CDR2 are SGHNT and YYREEE (reference sequence). This chain's CDR3 is CASSFQGGGNTEAFF. The CDR3 DNA reads TGTGCCAGCAGCTTCCAGGGGGGAGGGAACACTGAAGCTTTCTTT.

In its sample, this clone was seen once. The genes are TRBV4-3 and TRBJ1-1; weak D call: TRBD1 (5 bases). This CDR3 comprises 18 residues. Germline V gene data show CDR1 as LGHNA and CDR2 as YSLEER. The V and J ends lost 0 bases and 3 bases respectively, with 20 bases between them. The CDR3 protein is CASSQDRRGAGGDTEAFF. In nucleotides, the CDR3 is TGCGCCAGCAGCCAAGATAGGAGAGGGGCGGGAGGGGACACTGAAGCTTTCTTT.

This clone was observed once. V usage is TRBV20-1 and J usage is TRBJ2-5; the match to TRBD2 covers 9 bases. The trim removed 3 bases at V and 1 base at J, leaving 12 bases unmatched. This CDR3 has 17 amino acids. Germline V CDR1 and CDR2: DFQATT, SNEGSKA (reference sequence). The CDR3 DNA is TGCAGTGCTAGTCCCCCTTCTAGCGGGATCGTCCAAGAGACCCAGTACTTC. Translated: CSASPPSSGIVQETQYF.

The V gene is TRBV28, the J gene TRBJ2-7, with 7 bases fitting TRBD2. The CDR3 spans 15 residues. Germline CDR1 and CDR2: MDHEN and SYDVKM. Trimming removed 6 bases from V and 0 bases from J; junction bases left unmatched: 8. CDR3 DNA: TGTGCCAGCAGCACCGGGACTACGAGCTCCTACGAGCAGTACTTC. This codes for CASSTGTTSSYEQYF.

The rearrangement links TRBV4-3 to TRBJ2-1; D perhaps matches TRBD2 (6 bases). The CDR3 has 13 amino acids. CDR1 and CDR2 from the germline V gene are LGHNA and YSLEER. V dropped 4 bases and J dropped 7 bases, with 11 bases sitting between them. The CDR3 sequence: CASSRGTGNEQFF. The CDR3 DNA reads TGCGCCAGCAGCCGCGGGACCGGGAATGAGCAGTTCTTC.